The T cell receptor beta chain described here comes from a study of shared clonotypes between healthy human individuals. Looking at the study overall: The plates for each donor numbered three CD4 naive, three CD4 memory, two CD8 naive and one CD8 memory.

Germline CDR1 and CDR2: MNHEY and SMNVEV (reference sequence). This CDR3 contains 16 residues. Deletions cut 5 bases from V and 0 bases from J, with 14 bases between. Sequencing used immunoSEQ multiplex PCR; TCRdb keeps in-frame clones, though not all of them. The sample shows roughly 760,000 clones, 74% of them seen only once. This TCR derives from a woman aged 30 to 39 in good health. The V call is TRBV27, the J call TRBJ2-1; possible D gene TRBD2, 5 bases. The sequencing input was memory CD4+ T cells sorted from blood. Subset meaning: CD45RA-negative fraction. The CDR3 sequence: CASSPPERLSYNEQFF. The CDR3 DNA reads TGTGCCAGCAGTCCCCCCGAGCGGCTCTCCTACAATGAGCAGTTCTTC.